This T cell receptor (beta chain) is drawn from a study of human T cells and chemical hapten exposure. CDR3 length: 18 amino acids. V lost 0 bases and J 0 bases, leaving 14 bases between the germline ends. Germline V gene data show CDR1 as MGHRA and CDR2 as YSYEKL. Study-wide results and caveats: Expanded TCRs produced significantly more large CDR3 similarity clusters than controls did. No change in TCRs above 1 in 1000 frequency was produced by DPC sensitization.

The authors' processing: The median was roughly 91,000 TCRs per sample, ranging about 20,000 to 700,000. TCRdb reprocessed the RACE reads via MiXCR and lists one record per CDR3 protein. The V and J calls shown here were made by TCRdb, not taken from the authors' results. The sample includes 280,000 or so distinct CDR3 sequences, 7.5% to 8% of them seen just once. Time point specified: pre-sensitization, week 0. Treatment indicated: therapeutic diphenylcyclopropenone sensitization with weekly scalp DPC. This clonotype has at least ten counts. Its antigen is unidentified. The TCR originated in a man between 18 and 29 years old with alopecia areata. Some clones in this sample may be carry-over from other donors' samples. The chain couples TRBV4-1 to TRBJ1-4, with D perhaps TRBD1 (5 bases). The input for sequencing was whole blood, taken in connection with sensitization to the hapten diphenylcyclopropenone (DPC). CDR3 protein: CASSQELRGTSTNEKLFF. The CDR3 coding sequence is TGCGCCAGCAGCCAAGAGTTAAGGGGAACTTCAACTAATGAAAAACTGTTTTTT.